The 2 T cell receptor beta chains below all came from one sample that was sequenced in a study of cytomegalovirus exposure and HLA in healthy donors. In the PCR, 60 Vbeta and 13 Jbeta primers were used. Repertoires were generated with immunoSEQ multiplex PCR, while TCRdb's copy carries only in-frame clones and drops some. This table holds 170,000 or so clones, around three quarters found once. Input material: PBMCs. Source of these receptors: a man aged 35-49 years in good health and CMV-seronegative.

The rearrangement joins TRBV10-2 to TRBJ1-5; D call uncertain. The germline V gene encodes CDR1 WSHSY and CDR2 SAAADI. With 0 bases removed from V and 10 bases from J, the gap between germline ends came to 13 bases. This CDR3 is 14 amino acids long. The CDR3 sequence is CASSESEASQPQHF. For the CDR3, the DNA is TGCGCCAGCAGTGAGTCGGAGGCCTCTCAACCCCAGCATTTT.

V and J are TRBV4-3 and TRBJ2-5, with 10 bases matching TRBD2. There are 16 residues in the CDR3. Germline V gives CDR1 LGHNA, CDR2 YSLEER. With V trimmed by 0 bases and J by 2 bases, 3 bases remained unmatched. CDR3 nucleotides: TGCGCCAGCAGCCAAGAAGCGGGGGGGCCTCAAGAGACCCAGTACTTC. It is translated as CASSQEAGGPQETQYF.